Each of the 13 T cell receptor beta chains below was sequenced from the same sample in a study of radiotherapy plus CTLA-4 blockade in lung cancer. The data were produced by immunoSEQ multiplex PCR, yet TCRdb's version contains in-frame clones alone and is incomplete. This table holds more than 9,500 clones, about 80% found once. Sequencing was performed on peripheral blood, taken from a patient treated with radiotherapy plus ipilimumab. Receptors originate from a human donor with non-small cell lung cancer that progressed on radiotherapy plus ipilimumab.

The chain couples TRBV28 to TRBJ2-3; D remains unclear. Germline loops: CDR1 MDHEN, CDR2 SYDVKM. This CDR3 spans 12 amino acids. Trimming shortened V by 5 bases and J by 5 bases, and 8 bases separated the two germline ends. The CDR3 region has the DNA TGTGCCAGCAGTAGCTTGGTAGATACGCAGTATTTT. Translation gives CASSSLVDTQYF. The full variable domain, its missing parts supplied by reference TRBV28 and TRBJ2-3, is DVKVTQSSRYLVKRTGEKVFLECVQDMDHENMFWYRQDPGLGLRLIYFSYDVKMKEKGDIPEGYSVSREKKERFSLILESASTNQTSMYLCASSSLVDTQYFGPGTRLTVL.

This clone was seen a few times. The chain has TRBV11-2 and TRBJ1-5; D unresolved. Germline V gene lookup returns CDR1 SGHAT and CDR2 FQNNGV. This CDR3 comprises 15 residues. Trimming left V 0 bases short and J 3 bases short, with 9 bases between. The chain's CDR3 is CASSLEVQSNQPQHF. The CDR3 bases are TGTGCCAGCAGCTTAGAGGTCCAGTCCAATCAGCCCCAGCATTTT.

This chain connects TRBV27 to TRBJ1-1; TRBD1 agrees at 7 bases. The CDR3 is made up of 16 amino acids. V trimming: 4 bases; J trimming: 4 bases; junction bases outside the gene matches: 12. Germline lookup yields CDR1 MNHEY and CDR2 SMNVEV (reference sequence). CDR3 in amino acids: CASSSRTGWIITEAFF. The CDR3 DNA reads as TGTGCCAGCAGTTCCCGGACAGGATGGATTATCACTGAAGCTTTCTTT.

The chain joins TRBV6-6 to TRBJ2-3; no reliable D call. The CDR3 loop spans 12 amino acids. In germline, CDR1 is MNHNY, CDR2 SVGAGI (reference sequence). The germline V and J ends were trimmed by 5 bases and 5 bases, with 8 bases remaining between them. In DNA, the CDR3 is TGTGCCAGCAGTCCTGTTCTAGATACGCAGTATTTT. Protein product: CASSPVLDTQYF.

This clone was seen a few times. The chain has TRBV18 and TRBJ2-6, with D uncertain. CDR3 length equals 18 residues. Germline lookup yields CDR1 KGHSH and CDR2 LQKENI. V was clipped by 3 bases and J by 6 bases, with 21 bases between them. CDR3 bases: TGTGCCAGCTCACCCACTTCCCAATTTAGAACCCCGGCCAACGTCCTGACTTTC. This gives the protein CASSPTSQFRTPANVLTF.

V and J are TRBV19 and TRBJ2-3; perhaps TRBD1 as D (6 bases). Per the germline V gene, CDR1 is LNHDA and CDR2 is SQIVND (reference sequence). The CDR3 extends over 14 amino acids. V lost 8 bases and J 2 bases, leaving 14 bases between the germline ends. The CDR3 loop is CASAEGGYTDTQYF. For the CDR3, the DNA is TGTGCCAGTGCAGAAGGGGGATACACAGATACGCAGTATTTT.

The rearrangement joins TRBV4-3 to TRBJ1-5; D not resolved. The ends were cut back, 0 bases at V and 4 bases at J, with 4 bases in the middle. The CDR3 has 13 amino acids. Germline V gene lookup returns CDR1 LGHNA and CDR2 YSLEER. The CDR3 is CASSQDVNQPQHF. The CDR3 nucleotides are TGCGCCAGCAGCCAAGATGTGAATCAGCCCCAGCATTTT.

This chain connects TRBV21-1 to TRBJ1-5. TRBV21-1 is noted as a pseudogene. CDR3 length: 13 residues. CDR3 sequence: CNLQVGSNTPQHF. CDR3 bases: TGTAACCTACAAGTCGGGTCCAACACGCCCCAGCATTTT.

This clone was counted between two and nine times. The chain combines TRBV7-9 with TRBJ2-7; a possible D gene is TRBD1 (7 bases). The CDR3 sequence is 15 residues long. Germline V gives CDR1 SEHNR, CDR2 FQNEAQ (reference sequence). Trimming took 4 bases from V and 2 from J, leaving 15 bases between them. The CDR3 loop is CASSSPRGEPYEQYF. CDR3 coding DNA: TGTGCCAGCAGCTCACCCAGGGGGGAACCCTACGAGCAGTACTTC.

This clone was counted once. The chain employs TRBV7-9 and TRBJ1-1; D call uncertain. This CDR3 spans 13 amino acids. Trimming removed 1 base from V and 1 base from J, with 4 bases in between. Germline assignment: CDR1 SEHNR and CDR2 FQNEAQ (reference sequence). CDR3 in DNA: TGTGCCAGCAGCTTAGAGGCGAACACTGAAGCTTTCTTT. Amino acid sequence: CASSLEANTEAFF.

This chain uses TRBV6-6 with TRBJ2-3; TRBD1 matches at 7 bases. The CDR3 has 16 residues. Germline values: CDR1 MNHNY, CDR2 SVGAGI (reference sequence). Trimming removed 0 bases from V and 2 bases from J; junction bases left unmatched: 5. Here the CDR3 reads CASSYSGQDYTDTQYF. The DNA of the CDR3 is TGTGCCAGCAGTTACTCTGGACAGGATTACACAGATACGCAGTATTTT.

J is TRBJ1-4 and V is TRBV7-6; possible D gene TRBD1, 5 bases. V was clipped by 1 base and J by 7 bases, with 13 bases between them. There are 15 residues in the CDR3. Germline CDR1 reads SGHVS; CDR2 reads FNYEAQ. The CDR3 reads CASSLGGGVSEKLFF. For the CDR3, the DNA is TGTGCCAGCAGCTTAGGGGGCGGAGTAAGTGAAAAACTGTTTTTT. Looking up the rest from reference TRBV7-6 and TRBJ1-4 gives the full variable domain: GAGVSQSPRYKVTKRGQDVALRCDPISGHVSLYWYRQALGQGPEFLTYFNYEAQQDKSGLPNDRFSAERPEGSISTLTIQRTEQRDSAMYRCASSLGGGVSEKLFFGSGTQLSVL.

This chain uses TRBV4-1 with TRBJ2-7; 11 nucleotides match TRBD2. Losses at the gene ends were 3 bases for V and 5 bases for J; bases not matched to a gene: 9. Per germline, CDR1 MGHRA and CDR2 YSYEKL. The CDR3 totals 16 residues. The CDR3 protein is CASSHGGLAGGNEQYF. In DNA form, the CDR3 reads TGCGCCAGCAGCCACGGGGGGCTAGCGGGGGGTAACGAGCAGTACTTC.